This T cell receptor (beta chain) was sequenced for a study of T cell repertoires in cytomegalovirus infection. The overall study: Both a matching HLA type and CMV infection were indicated by public TCR beta signatures.

CDR3 size: 16 residues. Germline V gene data show CDR1 as PRHDT and CDR2 as FYEKMQ (reference sequence). Germline trimming cut 3 bases from V and 0 bases from J; bases unmatched to any gene: 6. The sample holds a few counts of this clonotype. What it binds is not known. Study results and caveats: Dominating the ex vivo response were HLA-C-restricted CMV-specific TCR beta clonotypes. Cumulative public TCR beta family frequency identified carriers of CMV plus the relevant HLA.

TCRdb itself ran the reads through MiXCR, one entry per CDR3 protein. This sample has under 200,000 distinct CDR3 sequences; less than 9.5% occur once, and the top ten carry about 4.6%. Sequencing was carried out using PBMCs. The J gene is TRBJ2-7, the V gene TRBV13, with TRBD2 identical over 9 bases. This TCR derives from a human donor in good health (CMV status not recorded). Some clones in this sample may be carry-over from other donors' samples. CDR3 region: CASSLSGGPLSYEQYF. As DNA, the CDR3 is TGTGCCAGCAGCTTGAGCGGGGGGCCTCTCTCCTACGAGCAGTACTTC.